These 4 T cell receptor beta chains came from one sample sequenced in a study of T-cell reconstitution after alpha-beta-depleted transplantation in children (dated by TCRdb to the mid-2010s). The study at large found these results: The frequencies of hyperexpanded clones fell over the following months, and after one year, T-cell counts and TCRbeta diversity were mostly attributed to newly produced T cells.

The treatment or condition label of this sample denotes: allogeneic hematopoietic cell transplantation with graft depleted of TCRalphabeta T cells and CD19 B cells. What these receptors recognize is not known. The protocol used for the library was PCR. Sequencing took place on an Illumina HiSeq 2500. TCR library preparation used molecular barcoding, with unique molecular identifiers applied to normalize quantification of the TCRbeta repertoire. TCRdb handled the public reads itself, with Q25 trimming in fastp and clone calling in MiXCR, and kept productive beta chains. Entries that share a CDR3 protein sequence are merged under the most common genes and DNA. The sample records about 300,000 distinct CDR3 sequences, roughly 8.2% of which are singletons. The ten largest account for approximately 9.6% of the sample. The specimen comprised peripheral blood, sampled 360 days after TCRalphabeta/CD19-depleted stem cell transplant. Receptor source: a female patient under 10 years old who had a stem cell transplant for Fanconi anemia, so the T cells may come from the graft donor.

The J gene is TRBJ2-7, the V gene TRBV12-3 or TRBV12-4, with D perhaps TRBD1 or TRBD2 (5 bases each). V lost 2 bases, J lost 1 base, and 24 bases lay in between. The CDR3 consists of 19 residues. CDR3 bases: TGTGCCAGCAGTTTAAGTCAGGGACCCCTATCCCTACTTTCCTACGAGCAGTACTTC. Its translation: CASSLSQGPLSLLSYEQYF.

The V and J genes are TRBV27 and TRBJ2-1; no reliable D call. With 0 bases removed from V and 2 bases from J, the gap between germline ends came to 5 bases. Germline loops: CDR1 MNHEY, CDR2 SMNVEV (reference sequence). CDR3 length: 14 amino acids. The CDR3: CASSLSDTYNEQFF. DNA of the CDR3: TGTGCCAGCAGTTTATCCGACACCTACAATGAGCAGTTCTTC.

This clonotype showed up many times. CDR3 nucleotides: TGCAGTGCTAGCACAGGCCCCACCGGGGAGCTGTTTTTT. This codes for CSASTGPTGELFF. This chain joins TRBV20-1 and TRBJ2-2; a possible D gene is TRBD1 (5 bases). The ends were cut back, 3 bases at V and 4 bases at J, with 9 bases in the middle. The CDR3 extends over 13 amino acids. CDR1 is DFQATT, CDR2 SNEGSKA, per germline (reference sequence).

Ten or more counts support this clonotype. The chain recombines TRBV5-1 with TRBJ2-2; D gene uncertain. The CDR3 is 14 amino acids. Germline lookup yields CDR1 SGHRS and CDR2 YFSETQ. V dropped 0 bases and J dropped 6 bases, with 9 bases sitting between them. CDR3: CASSLDVSPGELFF. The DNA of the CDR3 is TGCGCCAGCAGCTTGGACGTCAGCCCCGGGGAGCTGTTTTTT.